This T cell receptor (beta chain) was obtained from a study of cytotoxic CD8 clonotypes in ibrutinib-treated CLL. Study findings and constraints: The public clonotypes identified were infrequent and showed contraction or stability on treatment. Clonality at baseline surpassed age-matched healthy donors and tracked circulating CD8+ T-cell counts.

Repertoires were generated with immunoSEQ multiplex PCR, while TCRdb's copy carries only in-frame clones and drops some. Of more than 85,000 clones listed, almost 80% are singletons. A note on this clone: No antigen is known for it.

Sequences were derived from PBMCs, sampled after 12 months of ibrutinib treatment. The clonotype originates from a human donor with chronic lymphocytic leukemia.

CDR3 sequence (DNA): TGTGCCAGCAGAACGGATGAAACCGGGGAGCTGTTTTTT. As protein: CASRTDETGELFF. The chain recombines TRBV7-8 with TRBJ2-2, with D unclear. Germline V gene sequence: CDR1 SGHVS, CDR2 FQNEAQ. Trimming removed 6 bases at V and 5 bases at J, with 10 bases between. CDR3 length equals 13 residues.